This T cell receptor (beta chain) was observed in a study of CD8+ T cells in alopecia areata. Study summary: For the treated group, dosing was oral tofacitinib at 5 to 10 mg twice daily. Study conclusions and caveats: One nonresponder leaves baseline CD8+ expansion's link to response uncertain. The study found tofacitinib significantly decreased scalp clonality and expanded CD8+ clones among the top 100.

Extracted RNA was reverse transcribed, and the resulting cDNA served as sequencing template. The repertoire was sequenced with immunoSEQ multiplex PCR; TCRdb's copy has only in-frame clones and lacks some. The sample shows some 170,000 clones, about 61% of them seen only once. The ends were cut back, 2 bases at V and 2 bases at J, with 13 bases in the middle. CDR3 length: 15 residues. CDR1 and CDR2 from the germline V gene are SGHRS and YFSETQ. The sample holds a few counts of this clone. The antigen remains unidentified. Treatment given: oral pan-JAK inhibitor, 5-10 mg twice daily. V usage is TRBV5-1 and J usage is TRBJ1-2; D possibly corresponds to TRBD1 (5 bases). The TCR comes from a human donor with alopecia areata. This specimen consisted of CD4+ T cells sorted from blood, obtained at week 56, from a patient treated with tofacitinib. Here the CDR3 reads CASSFLGDTNYGYTF. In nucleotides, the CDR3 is TGCGCCAGCAGCTTCCTAGGGGATACCAACTATGGCTACACCTTC.